A selection of T cell receptor beta chains follows, all from one sample in a study of blood T cell repertoires in COVID-19. Clones were sequenced by immunoSEQ multiplex PCR, and TCRdb holds only the in-frame ones, with some missing. The sample lists under 150,000 clones; roughly 80% were seen once. The sample was peripheral blood. All receptors derive from a woman in her forties or fifties with active or convalescent COVID-19. The CDR3 runs from the conserved cysteine through the conserved F or W. D genes are given only for firm matches. For some rows the clone size is stated as once, few or many, or as a class when expanded; others skip it.

TRBD1,TRBV19,TRBJ1-1,few,CASIMDRVNTEAFF,TGTGCCAGTATCATGGACAGGGTGAACACTGAAGCTTTCTTT
TRBD2,TRBV7-8,TRBJ2-5,-,CASSSRRLAPPWTQYF,TGTGCCAGCAGCTCCCGTCGACTAGCGCCCCCGTGGACCCAGTACTTC
-,TRBV30,TRBJ1-2,few,CAWGNRPSGGYTF,TGTGCCTGGGGGAACAGGCCGTCGGGTGGCTACACCTTC
TRBD2,TRBV5-1,TRBJ2-3,-,CASSLEGLATDTQYF,TGCGCCAGCAGCTTGGAAGGACTAGCCACAGATACGCAGTATTTT
TRBD2,TRBV7-9,TRBJ2-5,once,CASMTSGGEETQYF,TGTGCCAGCATGACTAGCGGGGGTGAAGAGACCCAGTACTTC
-,TRBV28,TRBJ1-1,-,CASMYRRNTEAFF,TGTGCCAGCATGTACAGAAGGAACACTGAAGCTTTCTTT
-,TRBV19,TRBJ1-4,-,CASSRRDEKLFF,TGTGCCAGTAGTCGGAGGGATGAAAAACTGTTTTTT
TRBD2,TRBV7-2,TRBJ2-7,-,CASSLVGTSGGLSYEQYF,TGTGCCAGCAGCTTAGTAGGGACTAGCGGGGGCCTTTCCTACGAGCAGTACTTC
-,TRBV18,TRBJ1-1,-,CASSPNIVRGLNTEAFF,TGTGCCAGCTCACCGAACATAGTACGGGGTTTGAACACTGAAGCTTTCTTT
TRBD1,TRBV5-5,TRBJ2-1,once,CASSFLISNRGLNEQFF,TGTGCCAGCAGCTTCCTAATATCCAACAGGGGGCTTAATGAGCAGTTCTTC
TRBD2,TRBV27,TRBJ2-1,-,CASSLSPTSVLYNEQFF,TGTGCCAGCAGTTTATCCCCGACTAGCGTGCTCTACAATGAGCAGTTCTTC
TRBD1,TRBV18,TRBJ1-1,-,CASSPGQGAEAFF,TGTGCCAGCTCACCAGGACAGGGGGCTGAAGCTTTCTTT
TRBD1,TRBV19,TRBJ1-4,-,CASKTGGDRPNEKLFF,TGTGCCAGTAAGACAGGGGGCGATCGCCCTAATGAAAAACTGTTTTTT
TRBD1,TRBV6-5,TRBJ1-2,-,CASSSETGGFYGYTF,TGTGCCAGCAGTTCGGAGACAGGGGGGTTCTATGGCTACACCTTC
TRBD1,TRBV3-1/TRBV3-2,TRBJ2-7,-,CASSRRGTGFEQYF,TGTGCCAGCAGCCGTCGCGGGACAGGGTTCGAGCAGTACTTC
TRBD1,TRBV3-1/TRBV3-2,TRBJ1-1,-,CASSQDGQGARTEAFF,TGTGCCAGCAGCCAAGATGGACAGGGGGCGCGCACTGAAGCTTTCTTT
-,TRBV6-5,TRBJ1-6,-,CASSYGDPGSPLHF,TGTGCCAGCAGTTACGGAGACCCGGGGTCACCCCTCCACTTT
TRBD1,TRBV6-5,TRBJ1-2,few,CASSYPGQSIYGYTF,TGTGCCAGCAGTTACCCGGGACAGAGCATCTATGGCTACACCTTC
-,TRBV19,TRBJ2-1,-,CASSIYHQGNEQFF,TGTGCCAGTAGTATTTATCACCAGGGGAACGAGCAGTTCTTC
-,TRBV6-2/TRBV6-3,TRBJ2-7,-,CASSYPAGGISYEQYF,TGTGCCAGCAGTTACCCCGCGGGCGGTATATCCTACGAGCAGTACTTC
-,TRBV29-1,TRBJ1-1,-,CSVGDIEAFF,TGCAGCGTTGGGGACATTGAAGCTTTCTTT
-,TRBV7-9,TRBJ2-1,-,CASSPLGGGASNNEQFF,TGTGCCAGCAGCCCGTTAGGAGGGGGGGCTTCAAACAATGAGCAGTTCTTC
TRBD1,TRBV5-1,TRBJ2-1,-,CASSTSGTAFREQFF,TGCGCCAGCAGCACGTCCGGGACAGCCTTCAGGGAGCAGTTCTTC
-,TRBV13,TRBJ2-1,-,CASSLGWTPAEQFF,TGTGCCAGCAGCTTAGGGTGGACTCCTGCGGAGCAGTTCTTC
-,TRBV5-1,TRBJ1-1,-,CASSLEGGLNTEAFF,TGCGCCAGCAGCTTGGAAGGAGGGCTGAACACTGAAGCTTTCTTT
TRBD2,TRBV9,TRBJ2-3,-,CASSPSGGGTDTQYF,TGTGCCAGCAGCCCGAGCGGGGGGGGGACAGATACGCAGTATTTT
-,TRBV29-1,TRBJ1-3,-,CSVAGPSGNTIYF,TGCAGCGTTGCAGGGCCCTCTGGAAACACCATATATTTT
-,TRBV4-3,TRBJ1-1,many,CASSQNFIPGVVTEAFF,TGCGCCAGCAGCCAAAATTTTATCCCCGGGGTGGTCACTGAAGCTTTCTTT
-,TRBV5-5,TRBJ1-6,-,CASSLAGRNSPLHF,TGTGCCAGCAGCTTGGCTGGGAGAAATTCACCCCTCCACTTT
-,TRBV12-3/TRBV12-4,TRBJ2-7,-,CASTRDTAYEQYF,TGTGCCAGCACCCGGGACACTGCCTACGAGCAGTACTTC